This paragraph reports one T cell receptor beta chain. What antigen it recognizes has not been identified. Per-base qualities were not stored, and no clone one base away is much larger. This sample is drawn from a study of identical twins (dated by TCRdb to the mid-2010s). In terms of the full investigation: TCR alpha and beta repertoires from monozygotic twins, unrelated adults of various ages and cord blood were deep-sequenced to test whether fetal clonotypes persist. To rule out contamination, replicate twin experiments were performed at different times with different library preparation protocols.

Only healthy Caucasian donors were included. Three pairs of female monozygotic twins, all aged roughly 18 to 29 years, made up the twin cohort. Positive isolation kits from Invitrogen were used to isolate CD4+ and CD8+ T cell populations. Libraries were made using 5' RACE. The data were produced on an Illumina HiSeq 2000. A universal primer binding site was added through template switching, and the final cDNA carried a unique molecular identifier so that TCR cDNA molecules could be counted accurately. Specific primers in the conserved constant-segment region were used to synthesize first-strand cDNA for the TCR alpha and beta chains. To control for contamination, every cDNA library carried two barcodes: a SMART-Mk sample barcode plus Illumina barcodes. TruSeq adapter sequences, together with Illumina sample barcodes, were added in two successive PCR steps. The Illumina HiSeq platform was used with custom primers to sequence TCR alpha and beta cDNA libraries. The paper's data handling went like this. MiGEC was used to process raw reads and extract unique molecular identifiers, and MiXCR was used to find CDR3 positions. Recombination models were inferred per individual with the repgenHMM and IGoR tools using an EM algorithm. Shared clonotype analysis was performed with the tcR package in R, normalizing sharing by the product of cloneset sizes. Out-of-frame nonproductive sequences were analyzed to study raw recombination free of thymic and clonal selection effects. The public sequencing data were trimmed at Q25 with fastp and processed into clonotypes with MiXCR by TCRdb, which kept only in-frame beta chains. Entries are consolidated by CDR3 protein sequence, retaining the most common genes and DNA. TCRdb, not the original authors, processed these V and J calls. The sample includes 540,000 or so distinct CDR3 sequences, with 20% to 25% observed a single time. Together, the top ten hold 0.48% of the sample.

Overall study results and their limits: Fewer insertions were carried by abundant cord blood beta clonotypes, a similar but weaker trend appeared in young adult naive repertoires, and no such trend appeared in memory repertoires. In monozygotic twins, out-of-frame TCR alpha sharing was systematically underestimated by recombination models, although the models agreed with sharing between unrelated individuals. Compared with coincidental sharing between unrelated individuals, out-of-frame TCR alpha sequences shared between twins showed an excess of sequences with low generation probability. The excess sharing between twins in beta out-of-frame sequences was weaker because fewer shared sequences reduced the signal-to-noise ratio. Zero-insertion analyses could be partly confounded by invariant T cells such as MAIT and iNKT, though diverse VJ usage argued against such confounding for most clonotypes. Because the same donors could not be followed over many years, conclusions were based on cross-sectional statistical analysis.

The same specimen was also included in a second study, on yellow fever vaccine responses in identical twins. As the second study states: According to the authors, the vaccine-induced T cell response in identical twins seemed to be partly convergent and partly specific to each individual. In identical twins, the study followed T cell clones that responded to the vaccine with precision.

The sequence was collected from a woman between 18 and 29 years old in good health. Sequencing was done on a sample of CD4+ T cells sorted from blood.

This receptor carries the CDR3 CASSFGRAGGKINTGELFF. The base sequence is TGTGCCAGCAGCTTTGGCCGAGCGGGAGGGAAAATAAACACCGGGGAGCTGTTTTTT. The chain is made from TRBV7-8 and TRBJ2-2, and TRBD2 aligns with 10 junction nucleotides. V lost 3 bases and J lost 2 bases, and the count of bases not matched to a germline gene is 12. Taken from the germline V gene, the CDR1 and CDR2 loops are SGHVS and FQNEAQ. The CDR3 sequence holds 19 residues, the cysteine and phenylalanine included. The entry retains the CDR3 DNA only, 57 bases that are in frame from base 1.